This T cell receptor beta chain was recovered during a study of T cell responses to AZD1222 COVID-19 vaccine. TCRdb keeps only in-frame clones here, not all; method: immunoSEQ multiplex PCR. Of about 91,000 clones listed, around nine tenths are singletons. The germline gives CDR1 SGHTA, CDR2 FQGNSA. This CDR3 comprises 15 residues. The V gene end was trimmed by 6 bases and the J gene end by 4 bases; junction bases not matched to a gene: 9. About this clone itself: Its target is unknown.

Whole-study findings and limits: The repertoires were collected only after the peak T cell response.

This sequence originates from an adult in good health. This chain uses TRBV7-2 with TRBJ2-5; 9 bases are a match to TRBD2. Specimen: peripheral blood, collected on day 0 of AZD1222 vaccination. This CDR3 is CASRPSGGIRETQYF. The CDR3 coding sequence is TGTGCCAGCAGACCAAGCGGGGGGATCCGAGAGACCCAGTACTTC.